In its sample, the clone carrying this T cell receptor beta chain was seen a few times. The sample originates from a study of OX40 agonist ivuxolimab in advanced cancers. Assay used: immunoSEQ multiplex PCR; TCRdb lists only in-frame clones, some missing. The sample comprises about 76,000 clones, approximately 83% of which are singletons, and roughly 5.5% rests with the top ten. V lost 1 base and J lost 4; bases outside the gene matches: 6. Germline CDR1 GTSNPN, CDR2 SVGIG (reference sequence). The CDR3 totals 14 residues. This material consisted of CD4+ or CD8+ T cells sorted from blood, taken in a trial of the OX40 agonist ivuxolimab. The V call is TRBV30, the J call TRBJ1-2; 7 bases map to TRBD1. This receptor was identified in an adult with an advanced solid tumor such as melanoma, head and neck, liver or kidney cancer. The CDR3 region is CAWSGKGQTYGYTF. In DNA form, the CDR3 reads TGTGCCTGGAGTGGGAAGGGACAGACCTATGGCTACACCTTC.